This passage covers 24 T cell receptor beta chains from one sample sequenced in a study of cytomegalovirus exposure and HLA in healthy donors. The PCR employed 60 Vbeta primers together with 13 Jbeta primers. Sequencing used immunoSEQ multiplex PCR; TCRdb keeps in-frame clones, though not all of them. The sample has roughly 160,000 clones, roughly 84% seen once. Sequencing was performed on PBMCs. The source of these receptors is a boy aged 2 to 10 in good health and CMV-seronegative.

The V gene is TRBV29-1, the J gene TRBJ1-2, with 7 nucleotides matching TRBD1. Trimming removed 3 bases from V and 7 bases from J; junction bases left unmatched: 11. The CDR3 length is 14 residues. CDR1 and CDR2 from the germline V gene are SQVTM and ANQGSEA. The CDR3 region has the DNA TGCAGCGTTGATCTCCCAGGGGGTAGGAGTGGCTACACCTTC. This translates into CSVDLPGGRSGYTF.

The chain employs TRBV28 and TRBJ2-7; 7 bases line up with TRBD1. V lost 7 bases to trimming and J lost 6 bases; unmatched junction nucleotides: 6. Germline-derived CDR1 and CDR2 are MDHEN and SYDVKM. The CDR3 loop spans 12 amino acids. The CDR3 DNA reads as TGTGCCAGCATGGGACAGCTCACCGAGCAGTACTTC. Protein: CASMGQLTEQYF.

This chain uses TRBV29-1 with TRBJ1-1; 8 nucleotides align to TRBD1. Germline assignment: CDR1 SQVTM and CDR2 ANQGSEA. The V and J ends lost 4 bases and 4 bases, in that order; junction bases with no gene match: 11. The CDR3 runs 15 residues. The CDR3 region has the DNA TGCAGCGTTGGGACAGGGAGGGGATTAGCCACTGAAGCTTTCTTT. Its translation: CSVGTGRGLATEAFF.

In its sample, this clone was seen a few times. V gene TRBV27 combines with J gene TRBJ2-1; a weak D match, TRBD1 (5 bases). V lost 0 bases and J 1 base, leaving 7 bases between the germline ends. The CDR3 consists of 15 residues. The germline CDR1 and CDR2 sequences are MNHEY and SMNVEV (reference sequence). CDR3 bases: TGTGCCAGCAGTTTATCCACAGGTTCCTACAATGAGCAGTTCTTC. Protein: CASSLSTGSYNEQFF.

This chain links TRBV19 with TRBJ2-7; TRBD1 agrees at 7 bases. The CDR3 consists of 16 residues. Germline CDR1 LNHDA, CDR2 SQIVND (reference sequence). The junction had 12 bases not matched to a gene; V was cut back by 5 bases and J by 2 bases. The CDR3, as DNA: TGTGCCAGTAGTCTTCTCCCGGGGACAGAGACCTACGAGCAGTACTTC. Protein product: CASSLLPGTETYEQYF.

The J gene is TRBJ2-7, the V gene TRBV10-3; the match to TRBD2 covers 11 bases. V was pared by 3 bases and J by 10 bases, with 8 bases of the junction left unmatched. This CDR3 contains 14 residues. Germline loops: CDR1 ENHRY, CDR2 SYGVKD. CDR3 nucleotide sequence: TGTGCCATCAGTGAAGGGCTAGCGGGAGGAAGTCAGTACTTC. It is translated as CAISEGLAGGSQYF.

CDR3: CASSLNGLGYEQYF. CDR3 DNA sequence: TGCGCCAGCAGCTTGAACGGACTGGGATACGAGCAGTACTTC. This rearrangement joins TRBV5-1 to TRBJ2-7, with a tentative D call TRBD2 (5 bases). The CDR3 is 14 residues long. The germline CDR1 and CDR2 sequences are SGHRS and YFSETQ. The V end lost 1 base, the J end lost 4 bases, and 12 bases lay between the germline ends.

The J gene is TRBJ1-1, the V gene TRBV25-1; no definite D call. The CDR3 has 13 residues. CDR1 and CDR2 from the germline V gene are MGHDK and SYGVNS. Between the trimmed V and J ends, which lost 1 base and 1 base, there was a span of 4 bases. CDR3 in DNA: TGTGCCAGCAGTGAATTCTGGAACACTGAAGCTTTCTTT. This translates into CASSEFWNTEAFF.

The V gene is TRBV5-4, the J gene TRBJ2-3; 7 bases match TRBD2. The CDR3 is made up of 15 amino acids. V lost 4 bases and J lost 2; bases outside the gene matches: 7. Germline CDR1 reads SGHNT; CDR2 reads YYREEE (reference sequence). CDR3 sequence reads: CASSRTSRPTDTQYF. CDR3 DNA: TGTGCCAGCAGCCGGACTAGTAGGCCCACAGATACGCAGTATTTT.

The V gene is TRBV5-1, the J gene TRBJ2-3; D is perhaps TRBD1 (6 bases). The V and J ends lost 3 bases and 6 bases respectively, with 14 bases between them. Germline loops: CDR1 SGHRS, CDR2 YFSETQ. The CDR3 totals 14 residues. The CDR3 region has the DNA TGCGCCAGCAGCTCTACAGGGCTGGGTGATACGCAGTATTTT. This sequence encodes CASSSTGLGDTQYF. Variable domain in full (rest from reference TRBV5-1 and TRBJ2-3): KAGVTQTPRYLIKTRGQQVTLSCSPISGHRSVSWYQQTPGQGLQFLFEYFSETQRNKGNFPGRFSGRQFSNSRSEMNVSTLELGDSALYLCASSSTGLGDTQYFGPGTRLTVL.

The rearrangement joins TRBV9 to TRBJ2-7; TRBD2 matches 7 bases. This CDR3 spans 14 amino acids. CDR1 is SGDLS, CDR2 YYNGEE, per germline. V dropped 3 bases and J dropped 2; count of bases not matched to a gene: 5. The CDR3 DNA reads as TGTGCCAGCAGCGCCAGCCTAGCGGCCTACGAGCAGTACTTC. It translates to CASSASLAAYEQYF.

On this clone: At one end the junction does not follow the germline gene, possibly because of a read error. The chain links TRBV6-5 to TRBJ2-7; D is uncertain. Germline V gene data show CDR1 as MNHEY and CDR2 as SVGAGI. There are 14 residues in the CDR3. CDR3 sequence (DNA): TGTGCCAGCAGTTACGGCAGTCGCTCCTGCGAGCAGTACTTC. Translation gives CASSYGSRSCEQYF.

The V call is TRBV4-1, the J call TRBJ1-5, with 7 bases aligning to TRBD1. This CDR3 has 16 amino acids. The trim removed 1 base at V and 4 bases at J, leaving 7 bases unmatched. Per germline, CDR1 MGHRA and CDR2 YSYEKL. DNA of the CDR3: TGCGCCAGCAGCCAAGTAATAGGGGGCGGAAATCAGCCCCAGCATTTT. Residues: CASSQVIGGGNQPQHF.

This chain's CDR3 is CASSLSPPRGELFF. The CDR3 DNA reads as TGCGCCAGCAGCTTGTCGCCCCCCAGAGGGGAGCTGTTTTTT. The chain combines TRBV5-1 with TRBJ2-2; unclear D gene. The CDR3 extends over 14 amino acids. The ends were cut back, 1 base at V and 8 bases at J, with 12 bases in the middle. Germline V gene sequence: CDR1 SGHRS, CDR2 YFSETQ. The complete variable domain, with remaining parts taken from reference TRBV5-1 and TRBJ2-2, reads KAGVTQTPRYLIKTRGQQVTLSCSPISGHRSVSWYQQTPGQGLQFLFEYFSETQRNKGNFPGRFSGRQFSNSRSEMNVSTLELGDSALYLCASSLSPPRGELFFGEGSRLTVL.

The chain combines TRBV7-9 with TRBJ2-3; D unclear. The CDR3 length is 13 residues. Germline V gene data show CDR1 as SEHNR and CDR2 as FQNEAQ (reference sequence). The V end was cut by 5 bases, the J end by 2 bases, with 8 bases between. CDR3 residues: CASSPTYTDTQYF. In DNA, the CDR3 is TGTGCCAGCAGCCCCACCTACACAGATACGCAGTATTTT.

V gene TRBV19 combines with J gene TRBJ2-2, with 10 bases that match TRBD2. J lost 8 bases, V lost 2 bases, and 5 bases had no gene match. Germline CDR1 and CDR2: LNHDA and SQIVND (reference sequence). The CDR3 has 15 amino acids. In DNA, the CDR3 is TGTGCCAGTAGTATACTAGCGGGAGTATCGGGGGAGCTGTTTTTT. It encodes CASSILAGVSGELFF. The full variable domain, completed using reference TRBV19 and TRBJ2-2, is DGGITQSPKYLFRKEGQNVTLSCEQNLNHDAMYWYRQDPGQGLRLIYYSQIVNDFQKGDIAEGYSVSREKKESFPLTVTSAQKNPTAFYLCASSILAGVSGELFFGEGSRLTVL.

The V call is TRBV7-8, the J call TRBJ1-1; D uncertain. Trimming cost V 6 bases and J 0 bases, with 23 bases left between them. Looked up from germline, CDR1 is SGHVS and CDR2 is FQNEAQ. This CDR3 is 18 amino acids long. This chain's CDR3 is CASSERVPTTTLNTEAFF. The CDR3 nucleotides are TGTGCCAGCAGTGAAAGAGTCCCTACTACGACCTTGAACACTGAAGCTTTCTTT.

V is TRBV4-1 and J is TRBJ2-7, with D tentatively TRBD1 (6 bases). V lost 0 bases to trimming and J lost 2 bases, with 8 bases between them. This CDR3 contains 14 residues. Germline assignment: CDR1 MGHRA and CDR2 YSYEKL. CDR3 amino acids: CASSQDRGTYEQYF. The CDR3 DNA follows: TGCGCCAGCAGCCAAGACAGGGGTACCTACGAGCAGTACTTC.

The V gene is TRBV19, the J gene TRBJ2-7, with 11 bases fitting TRBD2. Looked up from germline, CDR1 is LNHDA and CDR2 is SQIVND (reference sequence). The CDR3 is made up of 14 amino acids. With V trimmed by 8 bases and J by 4 bases, 7 bases remained unmatched. The CDR3: CASSRLAGGYEQYF. CDR3 nucleotide sequence: TGTGCCAGTTCTCGGCTAGCGGGAGGTTACGAGCAGTACTTC.

This chain links TRBV10-2 with TRBJ1-1; D is undetermined. The germline V and J ends were trimmed by 3 bases and 6 bases, with 11 bases remaining between them. Germline V gene lookup returns CDR1 WSHSY and CDR2 SAAADI. The CDR3 runs to 13 residues. CDR3 DNA: TGCGCCAGCAGTGAAGTCCCCTACTCTGAAGCTTTCTTT. It specifies CASSEVPYSEAFF.

The CDR3 protein is CASRQYDRQSTEAFF. CDR3 coding DNA: TGTGCCAGCAGGCAATACGATAGACAAAGCACTGAAGCTTTCTTT. This rearrangement joins TRBV5-6 to TRBJ1-1; the D is unclear. Germline assignment: CDR1 SGHDT and CDR2 YYEEEE. V lost 5 bases, J lost 4 bases, and 18 bases lay in between. The CDR3 length is 15 residues. Supplemented by reference TRBV5-6 and TRBJ1-1, the full variable domain reads DAGVTQSPTHLIKTRGQQVTLRCSPKSGHDTVSWYQQALGQGPQFIFQYYEEEERQRGNFPDRFSGHQFPNYSSELNVNALLLGDSALYLCASRQYDRQSTEAFFGQGTRLTVV.

The chain recombines TRBV19 with TRBJ2-4, with TRBD1 as a possible D gene (6 bases). Trimming cost V 3 bases and J 0 bases, with 18 bases left between them. There are 18 residues in the CDR3. Germline lookup yields CDR1 LNHDA and CDR2 SQIVND (reference sequence). The DNA for the CDR3 is TGTGCCAGTAGTATTGGCTTCCGACAGGTTCTAGCCAAAAACATTCAGTACTTC. Translation gives CASSIGFRQVLAKNIQYF.

In this sample, this clone turned up a few times. The chain recombines TRBV6-1 with TRBJ2-7, with 7 bases lining up with TRBD2. CDR3 size: 15 residues. Trimming cost V 4 bases and J 6 bases; bases outside gene matches: 12. Per germline, CDR1 MNHNS and CDR2 SASEGT. The CDR3 region is CASSAGPSVAGEQYF. CDR3 DNA: TGTGCCAGCAGTGCCGGGCCCTCGGTAGCGGGCGAGCAGTACTTC.

The chain employs TRBV6-6 and TRBJ2-3; D is uncertain. The germline CDR1 and CDR2 sequences are MNHNY and SVGAGI (reference sequence). This CDR3 is built from 13 residues. V was shortened by 0 bases and J by 6 bases, with 7 bases between the two germline ends. The CDR3 protein is CASSYSQRDTQYF. The CDR3 DNA is TGTGCCAGCAGTTACTCGCAGCGCGATACGCAGTATTTT.